A selection of T cell receptor beta chains follows, all from one sample in a study of response to subunit inactivated influenza vaccine. TCRdb reprocessed the RT-PCR reads via MiXCR and lists one record per CDR3 protein. The data show about 540,000 distinct CDR3 sequences, approximately 14% seen once. Sequences were derived from PBMCs from blood, sampled about 13 days after vaccination. Receptors originate from a man between 50 and 59 years old who received an inactivated influenza vaccine. Each CDR3 is given with its conserved first and last residue. Fields, in order: J gene, clone size, D gene, V gene, CDR3 DNA, CDR3 protein. The D gene is left open where the match is weak. Rows give clone size only sometimes, using once, few, many, or a class for an expanded clone.

TRBJ2-1,NA,TRBD1,TRBV2,TGTGCCAGCAGTGCCCAGGGGGCTGGCAATGAGCAGTTCTTC,CASSAQGAGNEQFF
TRBJ2-1,few,NA,TRBV29-1,TGCAGCGTTGAAGATTTTGACGGGAGCTCCTACAATGAGCAGTTCTTC,CSVEDFDGSSYNEQFF
TRBJ2-1,NA,TRBD1,TRBV7-7,TGTGCTAGCAGCGAGGACAGGGCTAATGAGCAGTTCTTC,CASSEDRANEQFF
TRBJ2-7,many,NA,TRBV5-6,TGTGCCAGCAGCCCGGACAGACGCTCCTACGAGCAGTACTTC,CASSPDRRSYEQYF
TRBJ1-5,few,NA,TRBV7-2,TGTGCCAGCAGCCAGGACCGGACCTACAATCAGCCCCAGCATTTT,CASSQDRTYNQPQHF
TRBJ1-6,few,NA,TRBV4-3,TGCGCCAGCAGCCAAGGAGCCGGCGGTTACTATAATTCACCCCTCCACTTT,CASSQGAGGYYNSPLHF
TRBJ2-1,few,NA,TRBV5-1,TGCGCCAGCAACAAAGGACAGACCAATGAGCAGTTCTTC,CASNKGQTNEQFF
TRBJ2-7,few,TRBD2,TRBV7-9,TGTGCCAGCAGCTTATTGCTAGCGGGAGGGGAGCAGTACTTC,CASSLLLAGGEQYF
TRBJ2-3,once,NA,TRBV7-8,TGTGCCAGCACCATATTTCAAGGGGCATCCACAGATACGCAGTATTTT,CASTIFQGASTDTQYF
TRBJ2-7,NA,TRBD1,TRBV14,TGTGCCAGCAGCCTGTTACCGGGACAGGGTCCCACCTACGAGCAGTACTTC,CASSLLPGQGPTYEQYF
TRBJ2-7,NA,NA,TRBV5-1,TGCGCCAGCAGCTTTGACTACGGATACGAGCAGTACTTC,CASSFDYGYEQYF
TRBJ1-1,NA,TRBD1,TRBV20-1,TGCAGTGCCCCATCCGACAGGGGGAAGACTGAAGCTTTCTTT,CSAPSDRGKTEAFF
TRBJ2-1,few,TRBD2,TRBV4-3,TGCGCCAGCAGCCAAGATTACGGACTAGCGGGAGGGAATGAGCAGTTCTTC,CASSQDYGLAGGNEQFF
TRBJ2-3,few,NA,TRBV12-3/TRBV12-4,TGTGCCAGCAGCACGTGGGCAGATACGCAGTATTTT,CASSTWADTQYF
TRBJ2-1,few,TRBD2,TRBV7-9,TGTGCCAGCAGCTTAGTCTGGCTAGCGGGGAGGAATGAGCAGTTCTTC,CASSLVWLAGRNEQFF
TRBJ2-1,few,NA,TRBV12-3/TRBV12-4,TGTGCCAGCAGATTCCCTGGGTACAATGAGCAGTTCTTC,CASRFPGYNEQFF
TRBJ2-5,few,NA,TRBV5-1,TGCGCCAGCAGCAGGGGAGACAACCAAGAGACCCAGTACTTC,CASSRGDNQETQYF
TRBJ2-5,NA,TRBD2,TRBV11-2,TGTGCCAGCAGCTGGACTAGCGGGGGAAGGGAGACCCAGTACTTC,CASSWTSGGRETQYF
TRBJ2-5,NA,TRBD1,TRBV5-5,TGTGCCAGCAGCTTGGCACAGGGGCAAGAGACCCAGTACTTC,CASSLAQGQETQYF
TRBJ1-4,few,NA,TRBV4-3,TGCGCCAGCAGCCTCCGACAGGCAACTAATGAAAAACTGTTTTTT,CASSLRQATNEKLFF
TRBJ2-7,NA,NA,TRBV7-9,TGTGCCAGCAGGCCTATCGGACAAACAAAATCCTACGAGCAGTACTTC,CASRPIGQTKSYEQYF
TRBJ2-7,many,NA,TRBV7-6,TGTGCCAGCAGCCCACAGGGAGTCTTGTCCTACGAGCAGTACTTC,CASSPQGVLSYEQYF
TRBJ1-2,few,NA,TRBV20-1,TGCAGTGCTCCGGGCCGGAGATATGGCTACACCTTC,CSAPGRRYGYTF
TRBJ1-1,NA,NA,TRBV15,TGTGCCACCACCCCGACAGTAAAGGACACTGAAGCTTTCTTT,CATTPTVKDTEAFF
TRBJ2-7,NA,TRBD2,TRBV5-4,TGTGCCAGCACTATCGGACTAGCGGGAGTCGGCGAGCAGTACTTC,CASTIGLAGVGEQYF
TRBJ2-4,few,TRBD2,TRBV18,TGTGCCAGCTCACCACCGGCGGCGACTAGCGTACCTATAGCCAAAAACATTCAGTACTTC,CASSPPAATSVPIAKNIQYF
TRBJ2-5,few,TRBD2,TRBV15,TGTGCCACCAGCAGAGATACTAGCGGGATACGAGAGACCCAGTACTTC,CATSRDTSGIRETQYF
TRBJ2-1,NA,TRBD1,TRBV7-7,TGTGCTAGCAGCTTTCACCCGACAGGGTTATACAATGAGCAGTTCTTC,CASSFHPTGLYNEQFF
TRBJ2-3,NA,TRBD2,TRBV6-5,TGTGCCAGCAGTTATTCGACTAGCGGGAGGCTTAGCACAGATACGCAGTATTTT,CASSYSTSGRLSTDTQYF
TRBJ2-7,few,NA,TRBV11-2,TGTGCCAGCAGCCAGGGCGGGGAACGGGACTTC,CASSQGGERDF
TRBJ2-2,NA,NA,TRBV15,TGTGCCACCAGCAGAGATCGGGGTGACGTCGGGGAGCTGTTTTTT,CATSRDRGDVGELFF
TRBJ1-1,NA,NA,TRBV7-9,TGTGCCAGCAGCTTTAGTACCGACGCTTTCTTT,CASSFSTDAFF
TRBJ2-7,NA,TRBD1,TRBV20-1,TGCAGTGCTCAAAGACAGGGAACCTACGAGCAGTACTTC,CSAQRQGTYEQYF
TRBJ2-5,NA,NA,TRBV20-1,TGCAGTGCTGGACTTGGGGTAGTGTTCCAAGAGACCCAGTACTTC,CSAGLGVVFQETQYF
TRBJ2-5,NA,NA,TRBV5-1,TGCGCCAGCAGCTTGGATGGGGGGCAGACCCAGTACTTC,CASSLDGGQTQYF
TRBJ2-1,NA,NA,TRBV2,TGTGCCAGCAGTGGGGGAACCTACAATGAGCAGTTCTTC,CASSGGTYNEQFF
TRBJ2-3,many,NA,TRBV12-3/TRBV12-4,TGTGCCAGCAGTTCAACGGAGCGGTCCACAGATACGCAGTATTTT,CASSSTERSTDTQYF
TRBJ2-1,NA,NA,TRBV29-1,TGCAGCGTTGCGTTTCAGGGGCACTACAATGAGCAGTTCTTC,CSVAFQGHYNEQFF
TRBJ2-5,NA,NA,TRBV14,TGTGCCAGCAGCCAAGATCGGCAGACCCAGTACTTC,CASSQDRQTQYF